The sequence of this TCR beta chain was determined in a study of regulatory T cells in long-lasting Graves disease. This clonotype turned up a few times. The antigen remains undetermined. Time point here: newly diagnosed GD, antithyroid drugs for less than 3 months. Researchers made the TCR library from RNA that was extracted from PBMCs. In this cohort, patients came from an endocrinology department located in Xi'an, China. For TCR beta, libraries came from iRepertoire HTBI primers and Arm-PCR of CDR3 regions. TCRdb fed the multiplex PCR reads into MiXCR, producing one record per CDR3 protein. The sample lists over 300,000 distinct CDR3 sequences; about 16% were seen once. Notes on the study in general: TCR diversity was lower in persistent Graves' patients than in newly diagnosed ones. Comparison showed that persistent patients shared more public clonotypes (2,741) than new patients (approximately 1,000). Favored usage of TRBV28, TRBJ1-2 and TRBJ2-5 was recorded in persistent disease.

The CDR3 is made up of 13 amino acids. V shed 5 bases and J shed 8 bases, with 15 bases lying between them. This material consisted of peripheral blood mononuclear cells (PBMCs), taken at new diagnosis, from a patient treated with antithyroid drugs. The rearrangement links TRBV12-3 or TRBV12-4 to TRBJ1-2; tentatively, D is TRBD1 (6 bases). The TCR was taken from a female donor with Graves disease. The CDR3 sequence: CASSRRRTDGYTF. The DNA for the CDR3 is TGTGCCAGCAGTCGTCGACGGACAGACGGCTACACCTTC.